This T cell receptor (beta chain) was recovered during a study of T cells in Graves' hyperthyroidism and ophthalmopathy. This CDR3 is built from 13 residues. The V end was cut by 5 bases, the J end by 9 bases, with 16 bases between. CDR1 LNHNV and CDR2 YYDKDF come from the germline V gene (reference sequence). Patients showing uncontrolled infection, other autoimmune disease, pregnancy or lactation were ineligible. Template material for amplifying TCR beta CDR3 regions consisted of RNA transcripts. HTBI primers drove first-round RT-PCR of the TCR CDR3. TCRdb re-derived calls from the multiplex PCR reads in MiXCR, one entry per CDR3 protein. The data hold around 620,000 distinct CDR3 sequences, with over 12% observed a single time.

The sequence derives from a woman aged 18-29 years with Graves' ophthalmopathy. Sequencing was done on a sample of blood. The chain employs TRBV15 and TRBJ2-5; no firm D call. The CDR3 DNA reads TGTGCCACCAGCGGAAGCGATAAAGGAGCCCAGTACTTC. It specifies CATSGSDKGAQYF.